The 25 T cell receptor beta chains presented below share a single source sample, sequenced in a study of CD8 T cells in ankylosing spondylitis. TCRdb re-called the 5' RACE reads through MiXCR, storing one row per CDR3 protein. The data contain 35,000 to 40,000 distinct CDR3 sequences, 16% of them singletons. Sequencing was carried out using blood. These receptors all stem from a male donor with ankylosing spondylitis or in good health (not recorded which).

This clonotype was observed a few times. The chain couples TRBV12-3 or TRBV12-4 to TRBJ1-3, with TRBD1 matching 7 bases. The V gene end was trimmed by 5 bases and the J gene end by 0 bases; junction bases not matched to a gene: 4. This CDR3 has 15 amino acids. CDR3 amino acids: CASSADRNSGNTIYF. CDR3 nucleotide sequence: TGTGCCAGCAGTGCGGACAGGAACTCTGGAAACACCATATATTTT.

The genes are TRBV29-1 and TRBJ2-1, with 11 positions matching TRBD2. Germline CDR1 is SQVTM and CDR2 is ANQGSEA. This CDR3 has 14 residues. Trimming at V came to 5 bases and at J to 7 bases, leaving 7 bases not matched to a gene. In DNA, the CDR3 is TGCAGCGTTTTAGTAGCGGGGGGGTTTAATGAGCAGTTCTTC. Its translation: CSVLVAGGFNEQFF.

This chain links TRBV29-1 with TRBJ2-2, with D perhaps matching TRBD1 or TRBD2 (5 bases each). Germline CDR1 reads SQVTM; CDR2 reads ANQGSEA. CDR3 length equals 13 residues. Trimming pared 7 bases from V and 8 bases from J, leaving 17 bases between. The CDR3 DNA is TGCAGCGCTCAGAGGGGCTCGCGGGGGGAGCTGTTTTTT. Amino acids: CSAQRGSRGELFF.

The gene calls are TRBV2 and TRBJ2-1; 7 bases line up with TRBD1. V was clipped by 4 bases and J by 11 bases; unmatched bases: 8. The CDR3 covers 13 residues. Germline V gene sequence: CDR1 SNHLY, CDR2 FYNNEI. CDR3 in amino acids: CASSGDSLMKQFF. The CDR3 nucleotides read TGTGCCAGCAGTGGGGACAGCCTCATGAAGCAGTTCTTC.

V usage is TRBV7-8 and J usage is TRBJ2-7, with 8 bases lining up with TRBD1. The CDR3 has 15 amino acids. V trimming: 5 bases; J trimming: 3 bases; junction bases outside the gene matches: 9. CDR1 is SGHVS and CDR2 is FQNEAQ in the germline V gene. CDR3 protein: CASSVDREVGYEQYV. The CDR3 bases are TGTGCCAGCAGCGTGGACAGGGAAGTGGGCTACGAGCAGTACGTC.

In its sample, this clonotype was seen once. V is TRBV5-1 and J is TRBJ2-5; D tentatively fits TRBD1 or TRBD2 (5 bases each). The V gene's germline CDR1 is SGHRS and CDR2 YFSETQ. Trimming shortened V by 3 bases and J by 1 base, and 19 bases separated the two germline ends. CDR3 size: 17 residues. The CDR3 sequence: CASSWDRDRDFQETQYF. DNA of the CDR3: TGCGCCAGCAGCTGGGACCGGGACCGAGACTTCCAAGAGACCCAGTACTTC.

This clonotype was counted a single time. This chain uses TRBV6-2 or TRBV6-3 with TRBJ2-2; 10 positions agree with TRBD1. The CDR3 contains 15 residues. J was trimmed by 3 bases and V by 9 bases; bases with no gene match: 7. The germline V gene encodes CDR1 MNHEY and CDR2 SVGEGT. The CDR3 DNA reads as TGTGCCAGTTCGACAGGGGGCGATTACACCGGGGAGCTGTTTTTT. This translates into CASSTGGDYTGELFF.

This clonotype came up a few times. The chain employs TRBV29-1 and TRBJ2-5; D is uncertain. CDR1 is SQVTM, CDR2 ANQGSEA, per germline. V lost 4 bases and J lost 2, with 17 bases in between. CDR3 length: 15 residues. The DNA for the CDR3 is TGCAGCGTTGTGCCCCGAGTTGGAGTACAAGAGACCCAGTACTTC. Protein sequence: CSVVPRVGVQETQYF. Combining the CDR3 with reference TRBV29-1 and TRBJ2-5 gives the whole variable domain SAVISQKPSRDICQRGTSLTIQCQVDSQVTMMFWYRQQPGQSLTLIATANQGSEATYESGFVIDKFPISRPNLTFSTLTVSNMSPEDSSIYLCSVVPRVGVQETQYFGPGTRLLVL.

There are a few counts of this clonotype. The V call is TRBV3-1, the J call TRBJ2-4; D ambiguous. The CDR3 is 14 residues long. Trimming took 4 bases from V and 5 from J, leaving 12 bases between them. From germline, CDR1 is LGHDT and CDR2 YNNKEL (reference sequence). CDR3 in DNA: TGTGCCAGCAGCCCAACGGGCAGCCAAAACATTCAGTACTTC. Translated, it gives CASSPTGSQNIQYF.

This clonotype was recorded a few times. The J gene is TRBJ2-7, the V gene TRBV5-1; the D is unclear. The CDR3 contains 12 residues. V was shortened by 0 bases and J by 3 bases, with 4 bases between the two germline ends. Germline V gene lookup returns CDR1 SGHRS and CDR2 YFSETQ. CDR3 nucleotide sequence: TGCGCCAGCAGCTTGGATAACTACGAGCAGTACTTC. Amino acid sequence: CASSLDNYEQYF.

This clonotype turned up a few times. This sequence joins TRBV15 and TRBJ2-3, with TRBD2 matching over 7 bases. The germline gives CDR1 LNHNV, CDR2 YYDKDF (reference sequence). The CDR3 has 14 amino acids. After removal of 9 bases from V and 4 bases from J, the junction contained 10 bases not matched to a gene. As DNA, the CDR3 is TGTGCCACGCGACGCGGGAGAGCAGCAGATACGCAGTATTTT. Its translation is CATRRGRAADTQYF.

This clonotype was detected many times. The chain combines TRBV12-3 or TRBV12-4 with TRBJ2-7, with 13 bases that match TRBD2. The CDR3 sequence is 15 residues long. Trimming removed 5 bases from V and 6 bases from J; junction bases left unmatched: 7. CDR3 bases: TGTGCCAGCAGTCTGGGGACTAGCGGGATGGCCGAGCAGTACTTC. Protein product: CASSLGTSGMAEQYF.

This clonotype was detected a few times. This chain connects TRBV7-9 to TRBJ1-2; D ambiguous. Germline lookup yields CDR1 SEHNR and CDR2 FQNEAQ (reference sequence). The CDR3 contains 12 residues. Trimming shortened V by 5 bases and J by 4 bases, and 8 bases separated the two germline ends. CDR3 amino acids: CASSPYSYGYTF. The CDR3 coding sequence is TGTGCCAGCAGCCCATACAGCTATGGCTACACCTTC.

The rearrangement links TRBV12-3 or TRBV12-4 to TRBJ1-1; possible D gene TRBD1, 5 bases. The CDR3 loop spans 14 amino acids. V gave up 3 bases and J gave up 0 bases, with 8 bases separating them. The CDR3 bases are TGTGCCAGCAGTTTGACAGAGATGAACACTGAAGCTTTCTTT. Translating it yields CASSLTEMNTEAFF.

V gene TRBV28 combines with J gene TRBJ1-4; D remains unclear. Looked up from germline, CDR1 is MDHEN and CDR2 is SYDVKM. The length of the CDR3 is 14 residues. The V and J ends lost 4 bases and 7 bases respectively, with 13 bases between them. CDR3 protein: CASSWWRPGEKLFF. DNA of the CDR3: TGTGCCAGCAGTTGGTGGCGGCCAGGTGAAAAACTGTTTTTT.

This clonotype was detected only a few times. The rearrangement links TRBV5-1 to TRBJ2-1; 11 bases align to TRBD2. This CDR3 is 15 amino acids long. The germline V gene encodes CDR1 SGHRS and CDR2 YFSETQ. The ends lost 4 bases at V and 4 bases at J; junction bases unmatched: 4. In DNA, the CDR3 is TGCGCCAGCAGCACCGGGACTAGCGGTTACAATGAGCAGTTCTTC. It is translated as CASSTGTSGYNEQFF.

This clonotype came up a few times. The J gene is TRBJ2-3, the V gene TRBV5-1, with D perhaps matching TRBD1 (6 bases). The CDR3 is 16 residues long. Trimming removed 0 bases from V and 4 bases from J, with 15 bases in between. The germline V gene has CDR1 SGHRS and CDR2 YFSETQ. CDR3 sequence (DNA): TGCGCCAGCAGCTTGGCATCGACAGGAAAGGCAGATACGCAGTATTTT. It translates to CASSLASTGKADTQYF. The entire variable domain, with the rest obtained from reference TRBV5-1 and TRBJ2-3, is as follows: KAGVTQTPRYLIKTRGQQVTLSCSPISGHRSVSWYQQTPGQGLQFLFEYFSETQRNKGNFPGRFSGRQFSNSRSEMNVSTLELGDSALYLCASSLASTGKADTQYFGPGTRLTVL.

This clonotype was detected a few times. One junction end does not reproduce the germline sequence, and a read error may be involved. V usage is TRBV12-3 or TRBV12-4 and J usage is TRBJ2-5; D could derive from TRBD1 or TRBD2 (6 bases each). The CDR3 is made up of 15 amino acids. The chain's CDR3 is CASSLGTGPRGTQYF. The CDR3 nucleotides are TGTGCCAGCAGCTTAGGAACAGGGCCGCGGGGGACCCAGTACTTC.

This clonotype was observed a few times. The genes are TRBV28 and TRBJ2-2; TRBD1 agrees at 8 bases. This CDR3 region has 17 residues. Looked up from germline, CDR1 is MDHEN and CDR2 is SYDVKM. Unmatched junction bases numbered 13, after V lost 6 bases and J lost 4 bases. CDR3 amino acids: CASSPKTDRGSTGELFF. The CDR3 nucleotides are TGTGCCAGCAGCCCCAAAACCGACAGGGGATCCACCGGGGAGCTGTTTTTT.

This clonotype was counted only a few times. This rearrangement joins TRBV7-3 to TRBJ2-2; D gene ambiguous. V was shortened by 1 base and J by 4 bases, with 10 bases between the two germline ends. The germline V gene has CDR1 SGHTA and CDR2 FQGTGA. The CDR3 spans 15 residues. The CDR3 DNA sequence: TGTGCCAGCAGCTTAAATCCTGTGACCACCGGGGAGCTGTTTTTT. Protein sequence: CASSLNPVTTGELFF. Full variable domain (outside the CDR3, taken from reference TRBV7-3 and TRBJ2-2): GAGVSQTPSNKVTEKGKYVELRCDPISGHTALYWYRQSLGQGPEFLIYFQGTGAADDSGLPNDRFFAVRPEGSVSTLKIQRTERGDSAVYLCASSLNPVTTGELFFGEGSRLTVL.

This clonotype was picked up a small number of times. V and J are TRBV12-3 or TRBV12-4 and TRBJ1-4; D perhaps matches TRBD1 (5 bases). V was trimmed by 10 bases and J by 5 bases, leaving 17 bases between them. This CDR3 comprises 14 residues. CDR3 nucleotide sequence: TGTGCCACCTCAAGACAGTCCGCGAATGAAAAACTGTTTTTT. It translates to CATSRQSANEKLFF.

This clonotype was counted a few times. The CDR3 sequence: CSVEAQANTEAFF. CDR3 DNA sequence: TGCAGCGTTGAAGCCCAGGCTAACACTGAAGCTTTCTTT. This chain uses TRBV29-1 with TRBJ1-1; D is uncertain. The CDR3 covers 13 residues. Germline loops: CDR1 SQVTM, CDR2 ANQGSEA. Trimming pared 1 base from V and 2 bases from J, leaving 8 bases between.

V and J are TRBV20-1 and TRBJ2-2; D is unclear. CDR3 length: 14 residues. Germline CDR1 is DFQATT and CDR2 is SNEGSKA (reference sequence). Trimming removed 3 bases at V and 4 bases at J, with 12 bases between. The CDR3 loop reads CSASKVMGTGELFF. In DNA form, the CDR3 reads TGCAGTGCTAGCAAAGTTATGGGCACCGGGGAGCTGTTTTTT.

The V gene is TRBV6-2 or TRBV6-3, the J gene TRBJ2-2; tentatively, D is TRBD2 (5 bases). CDR1 and CDR2 from the germline V gene are MNHEY and SVGEGT. Trimming took off 11 bases at V and 5 bases at J, with 15 bases between the two ends. The CDR3 has 13 residues. CDR3 coding DNA: TGTGCCTCCCGAGGGCGAGGAACCGGGGAGCTGTTTTTT. Translation gives CASRGRGTGELFF.

Only a few counts were recorded for this clonotype. The chain combines TRBV5-6 with TRBJ2-5, with D unresolved. Germline assignment: CDR1 SGHDT and CDR2 YYEEEE. The CDR3 sequence is 13 residues long. V dropped 2 bases and J dropped 5 bases, with 10 bases sitting between them. CDR3 amino acids: CASSFNTEETQYF. Here the CDR3 DNA reads TGTGCCAGCAGCTTTAATACTGAGGAGACCCAGTACTTC.